This T cell receptor (beta chain) came from a study of response to subunit inactivated influenza vaccine. Study results and limitations: A suggestion made by the authors is that each seasonal influenza vaccination recruits few new T cells.

With regard to this clonotype: The target antigen is unknown.

Germline assignment: CDR1 DFQATT and CDR2 SNEGSKA (reference sequence). This CDR3 spans 15 amino acids. Unmatched junction bases numbered 6, after V lost 4 bases and J lost 2 bases. Each CDR3 protein gets one entry after TCRdb re-called the RT-PCR reads with MiXCR. The profile covers around 650,000 distinct CDR3 sequences, with 15% to 19% appearing a single time and around a tenth taken by the ten largest. The chain employs TRBV20-1 and TRBJ2-1, with 9 bases that match TRBD2. Sequencing used PBMCs from blood, obtained 12 days after vaccination. The sequence was collected from a man in his forties or fifties who received an inactivated influenza vaccine. The CDR3 nucleotides read TGCAGTGCTATCGGGCGGGGGGGGGCCTACAATGAGCAGTTCTTC. Translation gives CSAIGRGGAYNEQFF.